The clone carrying this T cell receptor (beta chain) was seen repeatedly, ten times or more. Its antigen is unknown. The data derive from a study of T cells after posttransplantation cyclophosphamide. This related bone marrow graft donor gave peripheral blood on the day of marrow donation. Assay used: immunoSEQ multiplex PCR; TCRdb lists only in-frame clones, some missing. Sampling found about 37,000 clones, none seen once. The V and J ends lost 0 bases and 2 bases respectively, with 6 bases between them. Germline V lookup: CDR1 SGHRS, CDR2 YFSETQ. The CDR3 runs to 13 residues. Study-wide points: Recipient CMV seropositivity and CMV reactivation strongly tracked TRB clonality. Later blood repertoires were often dominated by clones from the donor CD8+ memory compartment. Blood and skin or GI T cell repertoires showed limited TRB overlap.

The sequence came from a man younger than 45 in good health and a related stem cell transplant donor. The genes are TRBV5-1 and TRBJ2-7; D not resolved. The sample taken for sequencing was PBMCs. CDR3 amino acids: CASSLGPAYEQYF. In DNA, the CDR3 is TGCGCCAGCAGCTTGGGTCCAGCCTACGAGCAGTACTTC.